This T cell receptor beta chain emerged from a study of OX40 agonist ivuxolimab in advanced cancers. Study-level results: CD4+ T cells averaged fewer expanded clones than CD8+ T cells. The study did not work out the antigen specificity of the expanded peripheral T cells. At 0.1 to 3.0 mg/kg and by week 6, clonal expansion occurred in CD4+ and CD8+ blood T cells.

The protocol was immunoSEQ multiplex PCR, while the TCRdb copy is restricted to in-frame clones and leaves out a portion. The table records under 20,000 clones, around four fifths of them present only once. About this clone: Its antigen is currently unknown.

Sample: CD4+ or CD8+ T cells sorted from blood, taken in a trial of the OX40 agonist ivuxolimab. This sequence was found in an adult with an advanced solid tumor such as melanoma, head and neck, liver or kidney cancer.

CDR3 in amino acids: CATSRGSGSSTDTQYF. The CDR3 nucleotides are TGTGCCACCAGCAGAGGGTCAGGTTCTAGCACAGATACGCAGTATTTT. The chain employs TRBV15 and TRBJ2-3; D not certain. V lost 1 base, J lost 0 bases, and 11 bases lay in between. Germline V gene sequence: CDR1 LNHNV, CDR2 YYDKDF (reference sequence). The CDR3 extends over 16 amino acids.